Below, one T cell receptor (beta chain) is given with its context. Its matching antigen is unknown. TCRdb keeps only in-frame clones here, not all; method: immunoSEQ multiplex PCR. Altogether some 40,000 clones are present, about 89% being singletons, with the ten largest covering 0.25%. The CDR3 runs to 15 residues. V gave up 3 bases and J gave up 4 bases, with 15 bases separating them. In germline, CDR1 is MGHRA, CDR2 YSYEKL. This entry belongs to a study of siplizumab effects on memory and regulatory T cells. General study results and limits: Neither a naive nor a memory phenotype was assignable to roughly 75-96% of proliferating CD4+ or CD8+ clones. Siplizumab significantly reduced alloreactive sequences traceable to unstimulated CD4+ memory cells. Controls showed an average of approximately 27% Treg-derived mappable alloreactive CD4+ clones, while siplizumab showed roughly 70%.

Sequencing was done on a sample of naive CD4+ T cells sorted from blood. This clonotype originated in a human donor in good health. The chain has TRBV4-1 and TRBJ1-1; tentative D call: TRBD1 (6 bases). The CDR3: CASSQTQGLSTEAFF. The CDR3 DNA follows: TGCGCCAGCAGCCAGACACAGGGACTTAGCACTGAAGCTTTCTTT.